These T cell receptor beta chains were read from a single sample in a study of fetal regulatory T cell absence and autoimmunity. The protocol was immunoSEQ multiplex PCR, while the TCRdb copy is restricted to in-frame clones and leaves out a portion. The table lists approximately 46,000 clones, about four fifths of them singletons, with about 0.41% in the top ten. Sequencing input: cord blood. These receptors originate from a newborn boy with IPEX syndrome. Both conserved end residues are part of each CDR3. D genes are given only for firm matches. Clone sizes are given selectively: once, few, many, or a class where the clone is expanded.

few | TRBJ2-6 | . | TRBV30 | CAWSVHSGANVLTF | TGTGCCTGGAGTGTACACTCTGGGGCCAACGTCCTGACTTTC
. | TRBJ1-4 | . | TRBV15 | CATSSPGELFF | TGTGCCACCAGCAGTCCAGGGGAACTGTTTTTT
. | TRBJ2-7 | . | TRBV5-5 | CASRALGYEQYF | TGTGCCAGCAGAGCTTTGGGCTACGAGCAGTACTTC
. | TRBJ2-3 | . | TRBV2 | CASTRRRAGTDTQYF | TGTGCCAGCACGAGAAGGCGTGCAGGCACAGATACGCAGTATTTT
. | TRBJ2-7 | TRBD1 | TRBV10-3 | CAISGGDRGSHEQYF | TGTGCCATCAGTGGTGGGGACAGGGGATCCCACGAGCAGTACTTC
. | TRBJ2-3 | . | TRBV6-5 | CASKPQGTSADTQYF | TGTGCCAGCAAACCCCAGGGGACCAGCGCAGATACGCAGTATTTT
. | TRBJ2-5 | TRBD1 | TRBV4-1 | CASSQDWDRGAETQYF | TGCGCCAGCAGCCAAGATTGGGACAGGGGAGCAGAGACCCAGTACTTC
. | TRBJ1-6 | . | TRBV7-9 | CASSLGHYNSPLHF | TGTGCCAGCAGCTTAGGACACTATAATTCACCCCTCCACTTT
. | TRBJ2-7 | . | TRBV11-2 | CASRERVPSYEQYF | TGTGCCAGCAGAGAAAGGGTGCCCTCCTACGAGCAGTACTTC
. | TRBJ2-1 | . | TRBV10-3 | CAISESEGSYEQFF | TGTGCCATCAGTGAGTCAGAGGGGTCGTATGAGCAGTTCTTC
few | TRBJ1-1 | . | TRBV20-1 | CSAPGAFF | TGCAGTGCTCCGGGGGCTTTCTTT
. | TRBJ1-2 | TRBD1 | TRBV27 | CASSGTGGGTNYGYTF | TGTGCCAGCAGTGGCACAGGGGGGGGGACTAACTATGGCTACACCTTC
. | TRBJ1-2 | TRBD1 | TRBV29-1 | CSAPTGVGYTF | TGCAGCGCCCCGACAGGGGTTGGCTACACCTTC
. | TRBJ1-5 | . | TRBV21-1 | CASSKEERDRGHQPQHF | TGTGCCAGCAGCAAAGAGGAACGGGACAGGGGCCATCAGCCCCAGCATTTT
. | TRBJ2-5 | TRBD1 | TRBV6-1 | CASSEGQGETQYF | TGTGCCAGCAGTGAAGGACAGGGGGAGACCCAGTACTTC
few | TRBJ1-1 | . | TRBV19 | CASRMMGENTEAFF | TGTGCCAGTAGGATGATGGGAGAGAACACTGAAGCTTTCTTT
. | TRBJ2-7 | . | TRBV10-3 | CAISDSTVYYEQYF | TGTGCCATCAGTGACTCGACAGTGTACTACGAGCAGTACTTC
. | TRBJ1-6 | . | TRBV7-8 | CASRTGYNSPLHF | TGTGCCAGCAGGACAGGATATAATTCACCCCTCCACTTT
few | TRBJ1-6 | . | TRBV6-5 | CASSYRGYSPLHF | TGTGCCAGCAGTTACAGGGGGTATTCACCCCTCCACTTT
. | TRBJ1-2 | . | TRBV16 | CASSQLDSNYGYTF | TGTGCCAGCAGCCAATTGGACAGCAACTATGGCTACACCTTC
. | TRBJ1-1 | . | TRBV5-1 | CASSRTSLPDTEAFF | TGCGCCAGCAGCCGGACCTCTCTGCCCGACACTGAAGCTTTCTTT